Included here is one T cell receptor (beta chain) sequence, with context. J gave up 1 base and V 4 bases, and 1 base lay outside the gene matches. Germline loops: CDR1 SEHNR, CDR2 FQNEAQ (reference sequence). This CDR3 has 13 residues. Per the original data handling: By means of reference gene primer amplification, nucleated cell counts were estimated. This table comes from immunoSEQ multiplex PCR, and its TCRdb copy is limited to in-frame clones, with some not included. V and J calls and clone size come straight from that table; D and trimming were deduced from the DNA. The data show about 33,000 clones, with 87% seen just once and around 21% held by the top ten. This specimen comes from a study of blood T cell repertoires in COVID-19. Study context: Acute and convalescent COVID-19 specimens originated in the United States, Italy and Spain. Nucleic acid was either cDNA or gDNA, and it came from T cells, B-cell-depleted T cells, or PBMCs.

This receptor was taken from a man aged 60 to 69 with acute or convalescent COVID-19. Material: peripheral blood. The rearrangement links TRBV7-9 to TRBJ2-7; 7 bases fit TRBD1. CDR3 sequence: CASSSRGSYEQYF. The DNA for the CDR3 is TGTGCCAGCAGCTCCAGGGGGTCCTACGAGCAGTACTTC. The complete variable domain, with remaining parts taken from reference TRBV7-9 and TRBJ2-7, reads DTGVSQNPRHKITKRGQNVTFRCDPISEHNRLYWYRQTLGQGPEFLTYFQNEAQLEKSRLLSDRFSAERPKGSFSTLEIQRTEQGDSAMYLCASSSRGSYEQYFGPGTRLTVT.